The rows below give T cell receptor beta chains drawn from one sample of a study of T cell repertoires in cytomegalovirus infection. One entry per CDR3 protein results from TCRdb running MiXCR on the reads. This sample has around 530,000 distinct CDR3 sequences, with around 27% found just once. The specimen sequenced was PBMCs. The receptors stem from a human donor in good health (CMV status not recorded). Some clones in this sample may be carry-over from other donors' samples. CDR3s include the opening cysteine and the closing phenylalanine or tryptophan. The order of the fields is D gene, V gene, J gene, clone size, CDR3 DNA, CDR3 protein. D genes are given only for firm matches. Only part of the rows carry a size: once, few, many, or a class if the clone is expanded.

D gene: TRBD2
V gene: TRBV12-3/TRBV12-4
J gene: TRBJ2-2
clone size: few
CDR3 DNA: TGTGCCAGCAGTTATGGACTAGCGGGAACCGGGGAGCTGTTTTTT
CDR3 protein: CASSYGLAGTGELFF

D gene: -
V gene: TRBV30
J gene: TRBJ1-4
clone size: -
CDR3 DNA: TGTGCCTGGAGTGTTGACTCTGCGGAAAAACTGTTTTTT
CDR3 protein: CAWSVDSAEKLFF

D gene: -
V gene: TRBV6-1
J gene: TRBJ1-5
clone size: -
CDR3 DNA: TGTGCCAGCAGTCCCGGGGGAGAATTAGGTCAGCCCCAGCATTTT
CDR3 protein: CASSPGGELGQPQHF

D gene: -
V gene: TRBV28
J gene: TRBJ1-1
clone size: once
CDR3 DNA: TGTGCCAGCAGTTTCTACGGGGAGAACACTGAAGCTTTCTTT
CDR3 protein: CASSFYGENTEAFF

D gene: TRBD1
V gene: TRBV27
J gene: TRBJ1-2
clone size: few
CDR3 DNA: TGTGCCAGCAGTCTCTGGACAGGGGGCCGTGGCTACACCTTC
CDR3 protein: CASSLWTGGRGYTF

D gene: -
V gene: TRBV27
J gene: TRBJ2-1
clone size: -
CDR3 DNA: TGTGCCAGCAGGGCCCGGGACTGGCCCTACAATGAGCAGTTCTTC
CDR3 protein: CASRARDWPYNEQFF

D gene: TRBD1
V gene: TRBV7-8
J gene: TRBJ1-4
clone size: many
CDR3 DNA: TGTGCCAGCAGCCCTACACAGGGGATTAATGAAAAACTGTTTTTT
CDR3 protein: CASSPTQGINEKLFF

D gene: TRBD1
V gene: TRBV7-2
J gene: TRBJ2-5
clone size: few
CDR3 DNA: TGTGCCAGCAGCCACCGGGACAGGGGGATTCGAGAGACCCAGTACTTC
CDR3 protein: CASSHRDRGIRETQYF

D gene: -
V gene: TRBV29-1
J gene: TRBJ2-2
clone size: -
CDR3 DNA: TGCAGCGTAGTGACAGATAACACCGGGGAGCTGTTTTTT
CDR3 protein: CSVVTDNTGELFF

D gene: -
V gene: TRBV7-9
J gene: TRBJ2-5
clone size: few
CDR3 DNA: TGTGCCAGCAGCCCACTTTACTCAGAGACCCAGTACTTC
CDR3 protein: CASSPLYSETQYF

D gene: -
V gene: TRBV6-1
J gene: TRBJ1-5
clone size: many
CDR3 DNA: TGTGCCGCTCGCTCGGTGAACAATCAGCCCCAGCATTTT
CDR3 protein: CAARSVNNQPQHF

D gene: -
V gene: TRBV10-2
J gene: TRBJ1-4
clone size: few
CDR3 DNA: TGCGCCAGCAGTGACCCGAGTAAAGCCAATGAAAAACTGTTTTTT
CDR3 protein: CASSDPSKANEKLFF

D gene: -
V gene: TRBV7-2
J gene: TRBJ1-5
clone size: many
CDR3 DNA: TGTGCCAGCAGCTTCGGTGCACAAAGAGGTTTTGCCCAGCCCCAGCATTTT
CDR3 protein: CASSFGAQRGFAQPQHF

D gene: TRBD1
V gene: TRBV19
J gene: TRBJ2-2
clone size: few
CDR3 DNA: TGTGCCAGTAGTAAGGACAGGGGGCCGGGCGGGGAGCTGTTTTTT
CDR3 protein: CASSKDRGPGGELFF